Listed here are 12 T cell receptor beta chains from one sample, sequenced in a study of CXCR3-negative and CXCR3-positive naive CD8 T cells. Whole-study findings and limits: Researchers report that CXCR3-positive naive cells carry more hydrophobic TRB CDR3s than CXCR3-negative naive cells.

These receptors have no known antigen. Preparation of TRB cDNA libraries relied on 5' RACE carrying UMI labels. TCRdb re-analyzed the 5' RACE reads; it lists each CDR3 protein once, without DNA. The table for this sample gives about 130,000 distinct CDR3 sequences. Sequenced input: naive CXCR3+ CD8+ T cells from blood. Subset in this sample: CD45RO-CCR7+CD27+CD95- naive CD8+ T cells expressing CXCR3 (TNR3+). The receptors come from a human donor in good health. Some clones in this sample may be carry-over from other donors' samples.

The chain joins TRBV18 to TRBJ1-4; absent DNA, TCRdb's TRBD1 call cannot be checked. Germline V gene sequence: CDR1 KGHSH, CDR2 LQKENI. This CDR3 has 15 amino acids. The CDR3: CASSPSTGDYEKLFF. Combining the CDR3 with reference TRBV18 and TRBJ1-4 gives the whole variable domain NAGVMQNPRHLVRRRGQEARLRCSPMKGHSHVYWYRQLPEEGLKFMVYLQKENIIDESGMPKERFSAEFPKEGPSILRIQQVVRGDSAAYFCASSPSTGDYEKLFFGSGTQLSVL.

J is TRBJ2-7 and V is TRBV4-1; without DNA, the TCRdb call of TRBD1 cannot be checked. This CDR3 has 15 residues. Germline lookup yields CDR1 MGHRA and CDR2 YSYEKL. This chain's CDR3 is CASSQRWDSSYEQYF.

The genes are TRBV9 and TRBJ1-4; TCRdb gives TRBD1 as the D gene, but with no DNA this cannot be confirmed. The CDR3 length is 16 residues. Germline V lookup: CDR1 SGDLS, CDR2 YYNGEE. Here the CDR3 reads CASSGGQGAAGEKLFF. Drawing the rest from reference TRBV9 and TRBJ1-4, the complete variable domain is DSGVTQTPKHLITATGQRVTLRCSPRSGDLSVYWYQQSLDQGLQFLIQYYNGEERAKGNILERFSAQQFPDLHSELNLSSLELGDSALYFCASSGGQGAAGEKLFFGSGTQLSVL.

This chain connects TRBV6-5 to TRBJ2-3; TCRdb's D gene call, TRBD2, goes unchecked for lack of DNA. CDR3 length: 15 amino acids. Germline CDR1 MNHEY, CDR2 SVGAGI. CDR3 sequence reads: CASSALAGEGDTQYF.

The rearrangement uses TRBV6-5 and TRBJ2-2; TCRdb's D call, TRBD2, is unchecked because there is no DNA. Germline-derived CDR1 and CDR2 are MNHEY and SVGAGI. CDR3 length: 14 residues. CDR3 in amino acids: CASSLASGTGELFF.

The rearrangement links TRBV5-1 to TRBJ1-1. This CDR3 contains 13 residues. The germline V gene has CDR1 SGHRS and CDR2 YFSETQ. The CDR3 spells CASSLEADVEAFF.

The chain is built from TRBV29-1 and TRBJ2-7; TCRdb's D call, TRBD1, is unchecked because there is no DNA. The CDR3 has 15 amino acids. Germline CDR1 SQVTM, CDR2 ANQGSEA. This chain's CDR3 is CSVEDGTGETYEQYF.

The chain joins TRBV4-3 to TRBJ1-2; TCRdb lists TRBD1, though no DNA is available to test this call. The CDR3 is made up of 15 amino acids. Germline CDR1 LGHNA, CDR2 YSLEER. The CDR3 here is CASSQDTGGNYGYTF.

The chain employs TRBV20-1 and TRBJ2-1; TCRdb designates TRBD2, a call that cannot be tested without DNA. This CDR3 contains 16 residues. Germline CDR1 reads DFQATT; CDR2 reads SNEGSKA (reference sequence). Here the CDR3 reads CSARVLRGLAVYEQFF.

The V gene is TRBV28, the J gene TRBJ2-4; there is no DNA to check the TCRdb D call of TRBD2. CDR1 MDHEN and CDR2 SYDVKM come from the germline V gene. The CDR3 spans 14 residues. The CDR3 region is CASSIRRGWGIQYF.

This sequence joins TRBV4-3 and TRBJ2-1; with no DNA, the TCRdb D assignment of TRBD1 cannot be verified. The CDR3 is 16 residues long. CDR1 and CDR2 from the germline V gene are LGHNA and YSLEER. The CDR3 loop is CASSQEGQGAYNEQFF.

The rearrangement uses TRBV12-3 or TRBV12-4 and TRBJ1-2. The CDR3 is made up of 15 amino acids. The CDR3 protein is CASSYFAVQRMSYTF.